This TCR beta chain stems from a study of blood T cell repertoires in COVID-19 (dated by TCRdb to the early 2020s). Concerning the study at large: Collaborator samples came from the United States, Italy and Spain and covered acute and convalescent phases of COVID-19. The material from the prospective study consisted of cDNA or gDNA derived from T cells, B-cell-depleted T cells, or PBMCs. Subjects who had been exposed to COVID-19, were actively infected with it, or had recovered from it provided the deeply sampled blood TCRbeta repertoires that made up the dataset. The repertoires were released in a freely available public database intended as a resource for research on the immune response to SARS-CoV-2. The samples were drawn from the first 160 participants of the ongoing ImmuneRACE study and from some 1,300 subjects provided by 6 global collaborators. The sample metadata nearly always contained a de-identified subject ID, COVID-19 status, age in years and sex. Where available, HLA class I and class II types were obtained from metadata supplied by the sample provider rather than from assay-based typing. Overall study results and their limits: The amount of clinical and demographic metadata varied by source and participant and was provided uncurated.

Ends trimmed: V by 4 bases, J by 2 bases; bases unmatched to a gene: 2. The CDR3 goes from the cysteine to the phenylalanine over 13 residues. Left in the record is the CDR3 DNA by itself, 39 bases read in frame from the first base. The germline V gene encodes CDR1 MNHNY and CDR2 SVGAGI (reference sequence). Turning to this clone: Its cognate antigen has yet to be identified. Base qualities are not recorded, but no much larger clone differs from it by a single base.

TCRbeta CDR3 regions were amplified from genomic DNA using the immunoSEQ Assay, a bias-controlled multiplex PCR. Under the source paper's analysis protocol: Nucleated cell counts per sample were estimated from amplification of reference gene primers within the assay. Sequence reads were collapsed and filtered to measure the absolute abundance of every unique TCRbeta CDR3 rearrangement. For each sample, productive Simpson clonality was calculated as the square root of Simpson's diversity index over productive rearrangements. TCRdb mirrors the immuneACCESS table, restricted to in-frame sequences. Some clones are absent from its copies; in checked studies, under half trace to an unresolved V gene, and the reason for the others is unknown. V, J and clone size are taken as reported in that table, and D and trimming were inferred from the DNA itself. The sample table contains 250,000 to 350,000 clones; only one count was recorded for roughly 89% of them. Of the sample, around 8.9% is held by the ten largest clones.

Participants in the prospective study were aged about 18 to 89 years, lived in 20 to 25 United States geographic areas, and enrolled through a virtual design. Cohort assignment in the prospective study relied on participant-reported clinical history from a screening survey and a study questionnaire. Recovered participants in ImmuneRACE Cohort 3 were defined by two consecutive negative NP/OP PCR tests, clearance by a healthcare professional, or resolution of symptoms. Each participant in the prospective study had whole blood, serum and a nasopharyngeal or oropharyngeal swab collected by mobile phlebotomists. Additional blood draws and questionnaires over a 2-month period could optionally be provided by prospective study participants. Prospective study blood samples were shipped either frozen or at room temperature before DNA extraction.

This sequence was found in a woman under 30 who had recovered from COVID-19. Input material: PBMCs or T cells enriched from blood (not recorded which). The chain links TRBV6-6 with TRBJ2-7; 7 bases in between match TRBD2. This receptor has the CDR3 CASSSSGTYEQYF. The DNA is as follows: TGTGCCAGCAGTTCCAGCGGGACCTACGAGCAGTACTTC.